This passage covers 29 T cell receptor beta chains from one sample sequenced in a study of shared clonotypes between healthy human individuals. TCRdb's table, derived via immunoSEQ multiplex PCR, lists solely in-frame clones and lacks some. Of over a million clones listed, approximately 80% are singletons. Sequencing was performed on memory CD4+ T cells from PBMCs. Subset noted: CD45RA-negative fraction. The receptors derive from a man aged 18 to 30 in good health. Some clones in this sample may be carry-over from other donors' samples.

This clone turned up a few times. Other DNA sequences in the sample encode the same CDR3. The chain's CDR3 is CASRTSGSTDTQYF. CDR3 DNA: TGTGCCAGCAGAACTAGCGGGAGTACAGATACGCAGTATTTT. V usage is TRBV2 and J usage is TRBJ2-3; 11 bases agree with TRBD2. Germline CDR1 SNHLY, CDR2 FYNNEI. Germline trimming cut 6 bases from V and 3 bases from J; bases unmatched to any gene: 2. This CDR3 has 14 residues.

The chain carries TRBV28 and TRBJ1-1; no definite D call. With 1 base removed from V and 8 bases from J, the gap between germline ends came to 17 bases. This CDR3 region has 15 residues. The germline CDR1 and CDR2 sequences are MDHEN and SYDVKM. CDR3 coding DNA: TGTGCCAGCAGTTTATCGGTGCCTTGGTCACCCGAAGCTTTCTTT. Protein: CASSLSVPWSPEAFF.

The chain recombines TRBV5-5 with TRBJ2-2; D is possibly TRBD2 (5 bases). This CDR3 comprises 13 residues. Germline CDR1 and CDR2: SGHKS and YYEKEE (reference sequence). Between the trimmed V and J ends, which lost 1 base and 8 bases, there was a span of 9 bases. This CDR3 reads CASSLFGEGELFF. CDR3 nucleotides: TGTGCCAGCAGCTTGTTCGGGGAGGGGGAGCTGTTTTTT.

The chain combines TRBV5-1 with TRBJ2-5; D call uncertain. Germline loops: CDR1 SGHRS, CDR2 YFSETQ. With 2 bases removed from V and 3 bases from J, the gap between germline ends came to 11 bases. CDR3 length equals 14 residues. The CDR3 loop reads CASSLSSLKETQYF. The CDR3 DNA is TGCGCCAGCAGCTTAAGTAGCCTTAAAGAGACCCAGTACTTC.

The chain has TRBV2 and TRBJ2-5, with D possibly being TRBD1 (5 bases). The CDR3 is 14 amino acids. Germline V gene sequence: CDR1 SNHLY, CDR2 FYNNEI. V gave up 7 bases and J gave up 2 bases, with 14 bases separating them. CDR3 residues: CASTEDTPQETQYF. The CDR3 nucleotides read TGTGCCAGCACCGAGGACACCCCGCAAGAGACCCAGTACTTC.

This chain connects TRBV11-3 to TRBJ2-5; D tentatively reads TRBD1 or TRBD2 (6 bases each). The CDR3 is 16 amino acids. The V gene lost 4 bases and the J gene lost 5 bases, with 20 bases spanning the gap. From germline, CDR1 is SGHNT and CDR2 YENEEA. The CDR3 region is CASSSDVGGAWETQYF. CDR3 in DNA: TGTGCCAGCAGCTCGGACGTGGGGGGCGCATGGGAGACCCAGTACTTC.

The gene calls are TRBV5-1 and TRBJ2-7; D call uncertain. This CDR3 has 14 amino acids. In germline, CDR1 is SGHRS, CDR2 YFSETQ. V was pared by 1 base and J by 4 bases, with 12 bases between. The CDR3 DNA is TGCGCCAGCAGCTTGACCACACTCAATTACGAGCAGTACTTC. The encoded protein is CASSLTTLNYEQYF.

This clone was recorded a few times. The chain carries TRBV20-1 and TRBJ1-5; D gene unclear. CDR1 and CDR2 (germline): DFQATT, SNEGSKA (reference sequence). V was cut by 7 bases and J by 5 bases, with 9 bases left in between. CDR3 length: 11 residues. The CDR3 sequence: CSVASDQPQHF. The CDR3 region has the DNA TGCAGTGTCGCCAGCGATCAGCCCCAGCATTTT.

The gene calls are TRBV19 and TRBJ2-1; a possible D gene is TRBD1 (6 bases). Germline V lookup: CDR1 LNHDA, CDR2 SQIVND (reference sequence). The CDR3 has 15 amino acids. V dropped 8 bases and J dropped 0 bases, with 14 bases sitting between them. CDR3 amino acids: CASGVDRSSYNEQFF. In DNA, the CDR3 is TGTGCCAGTGGGGTGGACAGAAGCTCCTACAATGAGCAGTTCTTC. The full variable domain, in which reference TRBV19 and TRBJ2-1 provide the parts outside the CDR3, is DGGITQSPKYLFRKEGQNVTLSCEQNLNHDAMYWYRQDPGQGLRLIYYSQIVNDFQKGDIAEGYSVSREKKESFPLTVTSAQKNPTAFYLCASGVDRSSYNEQFFGPGTRLTVL.

The CDR3: CAWSGDSQETQYF. As DNA, the CDR3 is TGTGCCTGGAGTGGGGACAGCCAAGAGACCCAGTACTTC. The J gene is TRBJ2-5, the V gene TRBV30; 7 bases map to TRBD1. In germline, CDR1 is GTSNPN, CDR2 SVGIG (reference sequence). V lost 1 base, J lost 1 base, and 0 bases stayed unmatched. This CDR3 region has 13 residues.

J is TRBJ2-1 and V is TRBV4-1; the D gene could be TRBD1 or TRBD2 (5 bases each). V was pared by 2 bases and J by 10 bases, with 21 bases between. The length of the CDR3 is 16 residues. Germline CDR1 MGHRA, CDR2 YSYEKL. Written as DNA, the CDR3 is TGCGCCAGCAGCCAACTTTTGGGGGATCGCACAAAGGAGCAGTTCTTC. This codes for CASSQLLGDRTKEQFF.

The J gene is TRBJ2-7, the V gene TRBV19, with D unclear. V was clipped by 6 bases and J by 0 bases, with 9 bases between them. The V gene's germline CDR1 is LNHDA and CDR2 SQIVND (reference sequence). The CDR3 is 13 residues long. The CDR3 region has the DNA TGTGCCAGTAGCCCGACATTCTCCTACGAGCAGTACTTC. Its translation: CASSPTFSYEQYF.

The V and J genes are TRBV28 and TRBJ2-7; the match to TRBD1 covers 7 bases. Per the germline V gene, CDR1 is MDHEN and CDR2 is SYDVKM. The CDR3 is 14 residues long. V gave up 2 bases and J gave up 5 bases; unmatched junction bases: 6. For the CDR3, the DNA is TGTGCCAGCAGTTTAGAGGGGGCGCTTCACGAGCAGTACTTC. This encodes CASSLEGALHEQYF.

This rearrangement joins TRBV6-5 to TRBJ1-2; D is unresolved. Trimming cost V 5 bases and J 3 bases, with 13 bases left between them. This CDR3 comprises 14 residues. CDR1 and CDR2 (germline): MNHEY, SVGAGI. This CDR3 reads CASSVRGGDYGYTF. The CDR3 DNA reads TGTGCCAGCAGTGTGCGCGGCGGAGACTATGGCTACACCTTC.

The CDR3, as DNA: TGCGCCAGCAGAAGTATAGCGGGGTCCACCGGGGAGCTGTTTTTT. Translated, it gives CASRSIAGSTGELFF. This chain connects TRBV5-1 to TRBJ2-2; 8 nucleotides line up with TRBD2. J lost 4 bases, V lost 5 bases, and 7 bases had no gene match. The CDR3 extends over 15 amino acids. Per the germline V gene, CDR1 is SGHRS and CDR2 is YFSETQ.

This rearrangement joins TRBV6-6 to TRBJ2-7; the match to TRBD1 covers 8 bases. V trimming: 2 bases; J trimming: 7 bases; junction bases outside the gene matches: 7. Germline CDR1 and CDR2: MNHNY and SVGAGI (reference sequence). The CDR3 totals 14 residues. The CDR3 here is CASSYGQGAWEQYF. CDR3 nucleotides: TGTGCCAGCAGTTACGGCCAGGGGGCTTGGGAGCAGTACTTC.

This clone was detected a few times. This chain joins TRBV20-1 and TRBJ1-1, with D unresolved. V was cut by 4 bases and J by 0 bases, with 3 bases left in between. The CDR3 runs 11 residues. CDR1 is DFQATT and CDR2 is SNEGSKA in the germline V gene (reference sequence). The CDR3 region is CSAILNTEAFF. CDR3 sequence (DNA): TGCAGTGCTATCTTGAACACTGAAGCTTTCTTT.

The rearrangement links TRBV5-4 to TRBJ1-1; TRBD1 might be the D (6 bases). V was pared by 1 base and J by 3 bases, with 7 bases between. This CDR3 region has 13 residues. The germline gives CDR1 SGHNT, CDR2 YYREEE (reference sequence). The CDR3 bases are TGTGCCAGCAGCTTGTGGACAGACACTGAAGCTTTCTTT. Translated, it gives CASSLWTDTEAFF.

V and J are TRBV5-1 and TRBJ1-5; TRBD1 matches 8 bases. In germline, CDR1 is SGHRS, CDR2 YFSETQ. The V gene end was trimmed by 3 bases and the J gene end by 10 bases; junction bases not matched to a gene: 6. The CDR3 has 13 residues. CDR3 loop: CASSSGQGGPQHF. CDR3 nucleotide sequence: TGCGCCAGCAGCTCTGGACAGGGAGGACCCCAGCATTTT.

The table lists this clone with a count of one. This chain uses TRBV7-2 with TRBJ1-4; D may be TRBD1 (6 bases). With 1 base removed from V and 5 bases from J, the gap between germline ends came to 11 bases. Germline V gene data show CDR1 as SGHTA and CDR2 as FQGNSA. This CDR3 contains 15 residues. CDR3 sequence reads: CASSLDGGGNEKLFF. The CDR3 bases are TGTGCCAGCAGCTTAGATGGGGGCGGGAATGAAAAACTGTTTTTT. Drawing the rest from reference TRBV7-2 and TRBJ1-4, the complete variable domain is GAGVSQSPSNKVTEKGKDVELRCDPISGHTALYWYRQSLGQGLEFLIYFQGNSAPDKSGLPSDRFSAERTGGSVSTLTIQRTQQEDSAVYLCASSLDGGGNEKLFFGSGTQLSVL.

This chain uses TRBV19 with TRBJ2-1, with 14 bases that match TRBD2. The length of the CDR3 is 16 residues. V lost 2 bases and J lost 6; bases outside the gene matches: 3. Germline V gene data show CDR1 as LNHDA and CDR2 as SQIVND (reference sequence). Written as DNA, the CDR3 is TGTGCCAGTAGTATACGACTAGCGGGAGGGATCAATGAGCAGTTCTTC. Residues: CASSIRLAGGINEQFF.

The V and J genes are TRBV30 and TRBJ2-7, with D perhaps matching TRBD2 (5 bases). The ends were cut back, 3 bases at V and 6 bases at J, with 12 bases in the middle. The germline CDR1 and CDR2 sequences are GTSNPN and SVGIG (reference sequence). This CDR3 has 12 residues. In nucleotides, the CDR3 is TGTGCCTGGAGGTTTCGGGGTGCCGAGCAGTACTTC. This sequence encodes CAWRFRGAEQYF.

On this clone itself: This sample includes further DNA sequences coding for the same CDR3. The rearrangement joins TRBV7-3 to TRBJ2-2; D is uncertain. The germline V gene has CDR1 SGHTA and CDR2 FQGTGA. The V end lost 3 bases, the J end lost 6 bases, and 5 bases lay between the germline ends. There are 12 residues in the CDR3. CDR3 DNA sequence: TGTGCCAGCAGCTTGGGCGCCGGGGAGCTGTTTTTT. This sequence encodes CASSLGAGELFF.

The V and J genes are TRBV7-3 and TRBJ2-7; D is perhaps TRBD1 or TRBD2 (5 bases each). Germline V gene sequence: CDR1 SGHTA, CDR2 FQGTGA. The CDR3 runs to 14 residues. The V end was cut by 5 bases, the J end by 7 bases, with 18 bases between. For the CDR3, the DNA is TGTGCCAGCAGCCCCCGGGGCGGTGGGAAGGAGCAGTACTTC. Protein: CASSPRGGGKEQYF.

The CDR3 sequence: CASSPSGRGNYNEQFF. DNA for the CDR3: TGTGCCAGCAGCCCCAGCGGGAGGGGGAATTACAATGAGCAGTTCTTC. This chain uses TRBV14 with TRBJ2-1; 10 bases align to TRBD2. Germline CDR1 reads SGHDN; CDR2 reads FVKESK. This CDR3 has 16 residues. Losses at the gene ends were 4 bases for V and 4 bases for J; bases not matched to a gene: 7.

J is TRBJ2-5 and V is TRBV5-1; 12 bases agree with TRBD2. Trimming took 4 bases from V and 5 from J; bases not matched to a gene: 9. The CDR3 covers 16 residues. The germline V gene encodes CDR1 SGHRS and CDR2 YFSETQ. The DNA of the CDR3 is TGCGCCAGCAGCCAAAGGACTAGCGGGATTTCGGAGACCCAGTACTTC. Translated: CASSQRTSGISETQYF. The whole variable domain, remainder taken from reference TRBV5-1 and TRBJ2-5, is KAGVTQTPRYLIKTRGQQVTLSCSPISGHRSVSWYQQTPGQGLQFLFEYFSETQRNKGNFPGRFSGRQFSNSRSEMNVSTLELGDSALYLCASSQRTSGISETQYFGPGTRLLVL.

Comments on this clone: A much bigger clone sits one base away, suggesting this may be a read error. The same CDR3 can be traced to other DNA sequences in this sample. The rearrangement links TRBV2 to TRBJ1-5; no definite D call. Per the germline V gene, CDR1 is SNHLY and CDR2 is FYNNEI. The CDR3 is 12 amino acids. Trimming took off 4 bases at V and 4 bases at J, with 5 bases between the two ends. The CDR3 DNA sequence: TGTGCCAGCAGTGGAGGGAATCAGCCCCAGCATTTT. It encodes CASSGGNQPQHF.

CDR3 residues: CSVSWRGGGYTF. DNA for the CDR3: TGCAGCGTCTCCTGGAGGGGGGGCGGCTACACCTTC. This sequence joins TRBV29-1 and TRBJ1-2, with a possible D match to TRBD1 (6 bases). Germline loops: CDR1 SQVTM, CDR2 ANQGSEA. The CDR3 sequence is 12 residues long. V lost 6 bases and J 8 bases, leaving 16 bases between the germline ends.

The chain is built from TRBV6-5 and TRBJ2-1, with 9 nucleotides matching TRBD2. Germline loops: CDR1 MNHEY, CDR2 SVGAGI. This CDR3 is built from 13 residues. J was trimmed by 7 bases and V by 10 bases; bases with no gene match: 8. CDR3 sequence reads: CATGLAIGNEQFF. The CDR3, as DNA: TGTGCCACCGGACTAGCGATCGGGAATGAGCAGTTCTTC.